Listed below are T cell receptor beta chains from one sample, sequenced in a study of cytomegalovirus exposure and HLA in healthy donors. Produced via immunoSEQ multiplex PCR; TCRdb's table is partial and in-frame only. Of roughly 200,000 clones detected, approximately 85% appear once; the ten largest clones hold 2.3%. Sequenced: PBMCs. The origin of the receptors is a woman between 45 and 65 years old in good health and CMV-seronegative. The CDR3 runs from the conserved cysteine through the conserved F or W. Each record gives: clone size, D gene, J gene, V gene, CDR3 length, CDR3 DNA, CDR3 protein. A D gene is named only where the DNA matches it firmly. Some rows mark clone size as missing; the rest say once, few, many or name a class of expanded clone.

NA,NA,TRBJ1-6,TRBV7-9,17,TGTGCCAGCAGTTTCCATAGCCCCGGGACCTATAATTCACCCCTCCACTTT,CASSFHSPGTYNSPLHF
NA,TRBD1,TRBJ1-5,TRBV27,15,TGTGCCAGCACCCCTAGGACAGGCCTAAATCAGCCCCAGCATTTT,CASTPRTGLNQPQHF
NA,TRBD2,TRBJ2-2,TRBV27,18,TGTGCCAGTAGCCTCCTGGGACTAGCGGGAGTCGGCACCGGGGAGCTGTTTTTT,CASSLLGLAGVGTGELFF
once,NA,TRBJ2-2,TRBV7-9,14,TGTGCCAGCAGCCGGGGACAAAACACCGGGGAGCTGTTTTTT,CASSRGQNTGELFF
NA,NA,TRBJ2-2,TRBV9,15,TGTGCCAGCAGCCCAACGGTGATCACCGGGGTGGAGCTGTTTTTT,CASSPTVITGVELFF
NA,NA,TRBJ2-3,TRBV15,15,TGTGCCACCAGCAGGGACAGCCAGCGCACAGATACGCAGTATTTT,CATSRDSQRTDTQYF
NA,NA,TRBJ2-4,TRBV19,16,TGTGCCAGTAGTATTTTGCGGACTGAGGCCAAAAACATTCAGTACTTC,CASSILRTEAKNIQYF
NA,NA,TRBJ2-6,TRBV2,17,TGTGCAATCGGTAGGGGCAGGGGAGTTGGTGGGGCCAACGTCCTGACTTTC,CAIGRGRGVGGANVLTF
NA,NA,TRBJ1-1,TRBV19,12,TGTGCCAGTAGTCTGGGACAAGGTCGTACTTTCTTT,CASSLGQGRTFF
few,NA,TRBJ1-2,TRBV7-2,12,TGTGCCAGCAGCCTTCAGGTCTATGGCTACACCTTC,CASSLQVYGYTF
NA,NA,TRBJ1-1,TRBV9,14,TGTGCCAGCAGAGGGGTGGTCAGGGACACTGAAGCTTTCTTT,CASRGVVRDTEAFF
NA,TRBD1,TRBJ1-1,TRBV29-1,12,TGCAGCGCCGACAGGGTGAGCACTGAAGCTTTCTTT,CSADRVSTEAFF
NA,NA,TRBJ2-2,TRBV14,14,TGTGCCAGCAGCCAACCGAGGGTCACCGGGGAGCTGTTTTTT,CASSQPRVTGELFF
NA,NA,TRBJ1-3,TRBV7-9,17,TGTGCCAGCAGCCCCGCTTTGCCAGGGGCCCCTGGAAACACCATATATTTT,CASSPALPGAPGNTIYF
NA,NA,TRBJ2-1,TRBV6-1,17,TGTGCCAGCAGTGAAGCGGGCTATAAGAGCTCCTACAATGAGCAGTTCTTC,CASSEAGYKSSYNEQFF
NA,TRBD2,TRBJ2-3,TRBV30,17,TGTGCCTGGGCCCACCAGGGACTAGCGGGAGGGGACGATACGCAGTATTTT,CAWAHQGLAGGDDTQYF
NA,NA,TRBJ1-1,TRBV7-2,15,TGTGCCAGCAGCTTGAGACAGAATGTGGGCACTGAAGCTTTCTTT,CASSLRQNVGTEAFF
NA,TRBD2,TRBJ2-1,TRBV5-8,17,TGTGCCAGCAGCCATCCAACGGGACTAGCAGGCAGCGATGAGCAGTTCTTC,CASSHPTGLAGSDEQFF
NA,TRBD1,TRBJ1-5,TRBV30,13,TGTGCCTGGACAGGGGGCTACAATCAGCCCCAGCATTTT,CAWTGGYNQPQHF
few,TRBD1,TRBJ1-4,TRBV7-7,17,TGTGCCAGCAGCCGAAGTCCCGGGACAGGGGATCGAGAAAAACTGTTTTTT,CASSRSPGTGDREKLFF
NA,TRBD2,TRBJ2-5,TRBV4-3,16,TGCGCCAGCAGCCAAGCATCCCCGGGAGGTTTGGAGACCCAGTACTTC,CASSQASPGGLETQYF
NA,NA,TRBJ1-2,TRBV5-1,15,TGCGCCAGCAGCTTGGTGAACAGCTTTAACTATGGCTACACCTTC,CASSLVNSFNYGYTF
NA,TRBD1,TRBJ2-5,TRBV7-8,17,TGTGCCAGCAGTCCCAACCGACAGGGGGCGTCGAGCGAGACCCAGTACTTC,CASSPNRQGASSETQYF
NA,NA,TRBJ1-5,TRBV28,15,TGTGCCAGCAGTCCTACGGCGGGGCGGGGTCAGCCCCAGCATTTT,CASSPTAGRGQPQHF
NA,NA,TRBJ2-5,TRBV2,16,TGTGCCAGCAGTCACTCTTTGGGCGGCGCGGGTGAGACCCAGTACTTC,CASSHSLGGAGETQYF
NA,NA,TRBJ2-5,TRBV5-6,11,TGTGCCAGCAGCTTCGGAGAGACCCAGTACTTC,CASSFGETQYF
NA,NA,TRBJ1-4,TRBV5-1,15,TGCGCCAGCAGCTTGGATGGGACACTTACTGAAAAACTGTTTTTT,CASSLDGTLTEKLFF
NA,TRBD1,TRBJ2-1,TRBV11-1,18,TGTGCCAGCAGCCCCCCGGGACAGGGGGTGGTGAACCACAATGAGCAGTTCTTC,CASSPPGQGVVNHNEQFF
NA,TRBD1,TRBJ1-2,TRBV5-6,14,TGTGCCAGCAGCATAGGACAGGGGGACTATGGCTACACCTTC,CASSIGQGDYGYTF
NA,NA,TRBJ1-2,TRBV4-1,13,TGCGCCAGCAGCCAAGAGACAGCCTATGGCTACACCTTC,CASSQETAYGYTF
NA,TRBD2,TRBJ2-1,TRBV18,15,TGTGCCAGCTCACTAGCGGGAGGGCCTGGTCTTGGGCAGTTCTTC,CASSLAGGPGLGQFF
NA,NA,TRBJ2-5,TRBV27,16,TGTGCCAGCAGTTCGCAGGGGGGAGGTGCCCAAGAGACCCAGTACTTC,CASSSQGGGAQETQYF
NA,NA,TRBJ1-3,TRBV5-5,15,TGTGCCAGCAGCCTTACAGATCTCTCTGGAAACACCATATATTTT,CASSLTDLSGNTIYF
few,TRBD2,TRBJ2-3,TRBV7-2,19,TGTGCCAGCAGCCCGGGGTGGTTAGCGGGAGGGCCTGGCACAGATACGCAGTATTTT,CASSPGWLAGGPGTDTQYF
NA,NA,TRBJ1-4,TRBV27,12,TGTGCCAGCAGTCAAGACAGGTGGCAACTGTTTTTT,CASSQDRWQLFF
NA,TRBD1,TRBJ1-1,TRBV18,15,TGTGCCAGCTCACCTCCCGGGACAGGGCTAACTGAAGCTTTCTTT,CASSPPGTGLTEAFF
NA,NA,TRBJ2-7,TRBV28,12,TGTGCCAGCAGCAGTTTCTCCTACGAGCAGTACTTC,CASSSFSYEQYF
NA,NA,TRBJ2-2,TRBV15,16,TGTGCCACCACCTTCCAGAGGGCCCTTGGCACCGGGGAGCTGTTTTTT,CATTFQRALGTGELFF
NA,NA,TRBJ1-1,TRBV6-1,14,TGTGCCAGCACCCGGATCGGGAGGGACACTGAAGCTTTCTTT,CASTRIGRDTEAFF
NA,NA,TRBJ1-5,TRBV30,13,TGTGCCTGGAGTGGTCAGGGGAATCAGCCCCAGCATTTT,CAWSGQGNQPQHF
NA,NA,TRBJ2-5,TRBV5-5,13,TGTGCCAGCAGCTCCCGGGGGCAAGAGACCCAGTACTTC,CASSSRGQETQYF
NA,NA,TRBJ2-3,TRBV27,17,TGTGCCAGCAGTTTTTTGAGAGCGGATCTTCTCACAGATACGCAGTATTTT,CASSFLRADLLTDTQYF
NA,NA,TRBJ2-7,TRBV28,16,TGTGCCAGCAGGGACAGTGTGGGGGAAAGCTCCTACGAGCAGTACTTC,CASRDSVGESSYEQYF
NA,TRBD1,TRBJ1-2,TRBV28,17,TGTGCCAGCAGTCTCGAACCGGGACAGGGGTCTAACTATGGCTACACCTTC,CASSLEPGQGSNYGYTF
NA,NA,TRBJ2-2,TRBV11-1,16,TGTGCCAGCAGCTTAGCGCGTGGTGGTTACGCCGGGGAGCTGTTTTTT,CASSLARGGYAGELFF
NA,TRBD2,TRBJ2-1,TRBV19,15,TGTGCCAGTAGTATTCTTCTAGCGGGAGGGAATGAGCAGTTCTTC,CASSILLAGGNEQFF
NA,TRBD2,TRBJ2-1,TRBV19,14,TGTGCCAGCATCGGGACTAGCGCAAACAATGAGCAGTTCTTC,CASIGTSANNEQFF
NA,TRBD2,TRBJ2-7,TRBV9,13,TGTGCCAGCTCCCTAGGGAGGGAAGGGGAGCAGTACTTC,CASSLGREGEQYF
NA,TRBD2,TRBJ2-3,TRBV27,19,TGTGCCAGCAGTTTATCGAGGCTAGCGGGAGGGGGGGGCACAGATACGCAGTATTTT,CASSLSRLAGGGGTDTQYF
NA,NA,TRBJ1-6,TRBV6-5,14,TGTGCCAGCAGGATGGACAGCCCGATTTCACCCCTCCACTTT,CASRMDSPISPLHF
once,TRBD1,TRBJ2-7,TRBV15,16,TGTGCCACCAGCAGGGCCGGGACAGGGGGTTTCTACGAGCAGTACTTC,CATSRAGTGGFYEQYF
few,TRBD1,TRBJ2-7,TRBV9,15,TGTGCCAGCAGCCCCGACAGGGGGTATACCTACGAGCAGTACTTC,CASSPDRGYTYEQYF
NA,NA,TRBJ1-2,TRBV19,14,TGTGCCAGTAGTCCCTCGACACCGTACTATGGCTACACCTTC,CASSPSTPYYGYTF